A selection of T cell receptor beta chains follows, all from one sample in a study of blood T cell repertoires in COVID-19. Measured with immunoSEQ multiplex PCR; TCRdb has only the in-frame clones, and not every one. In the table there are approximately 330,000 clones, approximately 88% of which are singletons. Sequencing was performed on peripheral blood. Receptors originate from a man between 25 and 39 years old with COVID-19, enrolled during active disease. CDR3s include the opening cysteine and the closing phenylalanine or tryptophan. A D gene is named only where the DNA matches it firmly.

>TRBV29-1|TRBD2|TRBJ2-2
CSVVSGRITGELFF
>TRBV19|-|TRBJ2-2
CASRWTVTGELFF
>TRBV12-5|-|TRBJ2-3
CASGPLWVGPDTQYF
>TRBV6-5|-|TRBJ2-1
CASSRSSYNEQFF
>TRBV2|-|TRBJ2-2
CASSPRQNTGELFF
>TRBV16|-|TRBJ2-7
CASKTTASSYEQYF
>TRBV7-2|TRBD1|TRBJ1-6
CASSLGVPGGSPLHF
>TRBV27|-|TRBJ2-7
CASSFSGSYEQYF
>TRBV29-1|-|TRBJ2-2
CSVVLTGSIGELFF
>TRBV29-1|-|TRBJ2-2
CSVGGGRGGPTGELFF
>TRBV27|TRBD2|TRBJ2-7
CASSFLAGVSYEQYF
>TRBV4-1|-|TRBJ2-1
CASSHDGGVARGMNEQFF
>TRBV5-4|-|TRBJ2-7
CASSLVGPQNEQYF
>TRBV4-3|-|TRBJ1-2
CASSQDGTAYGYTF
>TRBV28|TRBD1|TRBJ2-7
CASRRTGPEQYF
>TRBV7-2|TRBD1|TRBJ1-5
CASSLGQGSNQPQHF
>TRBV19|-|TRBJ1-2
CASRTFPDSTFRYGYTF
>TRBV6-2/TRBV6-3|TRBD1|TRBJ2-2
CASSLQGAPTGELFF
>TRBV5-1|-|TRBJ2-7
CASSFGVSYEQYF
>TRBV28|-|TRBJ2-7
CASSLQRQEQYF
>TRBV10-3|TRBD2|TRBJ2-7
CAISGLAGVGTYEQYF
>TRBV2|-|TRBJ1-2
CAQGGMGGGGYGYTF
>TRBV5-3|-|TRBJ1-2
CARSLRPEHYGYTF
>TRBV5-4|-|TRBJ1-1
CASSWAWGDTEAFF
>TRBV30|TRBD1|TRBJ1-3
CAWSGRGLGRNTIYF
>TRBV9|TRBD1|TRBJ1-1
CASSQQGGRTEAFF